The 20 T cell receptor beta chains listed next were all sequenced from one sample in a study of cytomegalovirus exposure and HLA in healthy donors. With 60 Vbeta and 13 Jbeta primers, the PCR was carried out. Clones were sequenced by immunoSEQ multiplex PCR, and TCRdb holds only the in-frame ones, with some missing. The sample includes over 100,000 clones, over 65% of them seen just once. The sequenced material came from PBMCs. These receptors originate from a middle-aged man in good health and CMV-seronegative.

The chain recombines TRBV5-1 with TRBJ2-3; 8 nucleotides match TRBD1. CDR1 is SGHRS, CDR2 YFSETQ, per germline. This CDR3 has 16 residues. With V trimmed by 0 bases and J by 4 bases, 7 bases remained unmatched. As DNA, the CDR3 is TGCGCCAGCAGCTTGGATTCGCAGGGGGCTTCAGATACGCAGTATTTT. It codes for CASSLDSQGASDTQYF.

The J gene is TRBJ2-1, the V gene TRBV18; TRBD2 aligns across 9 bases. J lost 9 bases, V lost 2 bases, and 5 bases had no gene match. This CDR3 spans 14 amino acids. Germline V gives CDR1 KGHSH, CDR2 LQKENI. The CDR3 loop is CASSPASGVVEQFF. CDR3 in DNA: TGTGCCAGCTCACCAGCTAGCGGGGTTGTTGAGCAGTTCTTC.

The DNA of the CDR3 is TGTGCCAGCAGTCCTTCCGGCGGGTACAATGAGCAGTTCTTC. Encoded protein: CASSPSGGYNEQFF. V gene TRBV6-5 combines with J gene TRBJ2-1; the D gene is possibly TRBD2 (5 bases). CDR3 length: 14 amino acids. V lost 5 bases and J 4 bases, leaving 12 bases between the germline ends. From germline, CDR1 is MNHEY and CDR2 SVGAGI.

The chain employs TRBV10-3 and TRBJ2-3; TRBD2 matches at 7 bases. The CDR3 covers 13 residues. Germline assignment: CDR1 ENHRY and CDR2 SYGVKD. Germline trimming cut 5 bases from V and 4 bases from J; bases unmatched to any gene: 3. CDR3 DNA sequence: TGTGCCATCAGTAGCGGGATGGCAGATACGCAGTATTTT. It encodes CAISSGMADTQYF.

This clone was seen a handful of times. The chain combines TRBV5-8 with TRBJ2-3, with 11 bases fitting TRBD2. The CDR3 totals 16 residues. Germline V gives CDR1 SGHTS, CDR2 YDEGEE. V shed 2 bases, J shed 1 base, and the junction held 3 bases outside the gene matches. This chain's CDR3 is CASSLLAGARTDTQYF. The CDR3 DNA sequence: TGTGCCAGCAGCTTACTAGCGGGGGCACGCACAGATACGCAGTATTTT.

The chain has TRBV15 and TRBJ1-5, with no clear D. Germline V gene data show CDR1 as LNHNV and CDR2 as YYDKDF (reference sequence). The CDR3 extends over 16 amino acids. Trimming stripped 2 bases from V and 0 bases from J, with 11 bases between. Here the CDR3 DNA reads TGTGCCACCAGCAGAACTAGAGGGTATAGCAATCAGCCCCAGCATTTT. This translates into CATSRTRGYSNQPQHF.

The V and J genes are TRBV28 and TRBJ1-5; the D is unclear. The germline V gene has CDR1 MDHEN and CDR2 SYDVKM. This CDR3 is built from 14 residues. The V gene lost 4 bases and the J gene lost 3 bases, with 10 bases spanning the gap. CDR3: CASSYRELNQPQHF. The CDR3 DNA reads TGTGCCAGCAGTTACCGGGAACTCAATCAGCCCCAGCATTTT. The variable domain in full, with the rest retrieved from reference TRBV28 and TRBJ1-5, is DVKVTQSSRYLVKRTGEKVFLECVQDMDHENMFWYRQDPGLGLRLIYFSYDVKMKEKGDIPEGYSVSREKKERFSLILESASTNQTSMYLCASSYRELNQPQHFGDGTRLSIL.

The rearrangement links TRBV19 to TRBJ1-5; TRBD1 is a possible D gene (5 bases). CDR3 length equals 16 residues. Germline V gives CDR1 LNHDA, CDR2 SQIVND (reference sequence). V shed 2 bases and J shed 5 bases, with 16 bases lying between them. The chain's CDR3 is CASSIMGRAGDQPQHF. The DNA of the CDR3 is TGTGCCAGTAGTATAATGGGCAGGGCTGGCGATCAGCCCCAGCATTTT. Using reference TRBV19 and TRBJ1-5 for the parts outside the CDR3, the full variable domain is DGGITQSPKYLFRKEGQNVTLSCEQNLNHDAMYWYRQDPGQGLRLIYYSQIVNDFQKGDIAEGYSVSREKKESFPLTVTSAQKNPTAFYLCASSIMGRAGDQPQHFGDGTRLSIL.

This chain joins TRBV5-6 and TRBJ2-1, with D possibly matching TRBD2 (5 bases). Trimming stripped 4 bases from V and 6 bases from J, with 8 bases between. Germline CDR1 reads SGHDT; CDR2 reads YYEEEE. The CDR3 length is 12 residues. The chain's CDR3 is CASSLGSNEQFF. The CDR3 DNA is TGTGCCAGCAGCCTGGGGAGCAATGAGCAGTTCTTC.

The chain combines TRBV30 with TRBJ2-5; D possibly corresponds to TRBD2 (6 bases). The V and J ends lost 2 bases and 2 bases respectively, with 15 bases between them. The germline V gene encodes CDR1 GTSNPN and CDR2 SVGIG (reference sequence). This CDR3 region has 15 residues. The CDR3 reads CAWSSRRGGQETQYF. CDR3 bases: TGTGCCTGGAGTTCTAGACGGGGAGGTCAAGAGACCCAGTACTTC. The entire variable domain, with the rest obtained from reference TRBV30 and TRBJ2-5, is as follows: SQTIHQWPATLVQPVGSPLSLECTVEGTSNPNLYWYRQAAGRGLQLLFYSVGIGQISSEVPQNLSASRPQDRQFILSSKKLLLSDSGFYLCAWSSRRGGQETQYFGPGTRLLVL.

This clone was found a few times. The rearrangement joins TRBV5-1 to TRBJ1-2; D not certain. The germline V gene has CDR1 SGHRS and CDR2 YFSETQ. This CDR3 has 13 amino acids. The V end was cut by 4 bases, the J end by 2 bases, with 9 bases between. The CDR3 DNA is TGCGCCAGCAGCCGAGATGCAAACTATGGCTACACCTTC. Its protein product is CASSRDANYGYTF.

This clone has a handful of counts. The J gene is TRBJ1-1, the V gene TRBV27, with 7 nucleotides matching TRBD1. CDR3 length: 15 amino acids. Germline V gene sequence: CDR1 MNHEY, CDR2 SMNVEV (reference sequence). V gave up 3 bases and J gave up 0 bases; unmatched junction bases: 4. The CDR3 sequence: CASSLDRLMNTEAFF. The CDR3 DNA follows: TGTGCCAGCAGTTTGGACAGGCTCATGAACACTGAAGCTTTCTTT.

The chain links TRBV5-1 to TRBJ2-3; maybe TRBD2 (5 bases). Looked up from germline, CDR1 is SGHRS and CDR2 is YFSETQ. V was pared by 2 bases and J by 4 bases, with 5 bases between. This CDR3 region has 12 residues. In DNA form, the CDR3 reads TGCGCCAGCAGCTTTAGCGCAGATACGCAGTATTTT. Translating it yields CASSFSADTQYF.

The chain uses TRBV6-4 and TRBJ1-2; tentatively, D is TRBD1 (6 bases). There are 14 residues in the CDR3. The V gene's germline CDR1 is MRHNA and CDR2 SNTAGT. Trimming cost V 6 bases and J 8 bases, with 19 bases left between them. The CDR3 coding sequence is TGTGCCAGCAGCCCGTCGGGGGGCTTTGAAGGCTACACCTTC. Translation: CASSPSGGFEGYTF.

In DNA, the CDR3 is TGTGCCAGCGGACAGACAACCGGGGAGCTGTTTTTT. Its protein product is CASGQTTGELFF. The V call is TRBV27, the J call TRBJ2-2; D is possibly TRBD1 (6 bases). Per the germline V gene, CDR1 is MNHEY and CDR2 is SMNVEV (reference sequence). The length of the CDR3 is 12 residues. V lost 8 bases and J lost 5, with 9 bases in between.

The J gene is TRBJ1-1, the V gene TRBV19, with 8 bases lining up with TRBD1. Looked up from germline, CDR1 is LNHDA and CDR2 is SQIVND (reference sequence). The CDR3 loop spans 14 amino acids. J lost 1 base, V lost 3 bases, and 1 base had no gene match. CDR3 region: CASSIGQGNTEAFF. CDR3 nucleotide sequence: TGTGCCAGTAGTATTGGACAGGGGAACACTGAAGCTTTCTTT.

The rearrangement joins TRBV28 to TRBJ2-7, with 9 bases identical to TRBD2. The CDR3 is 15 amino acids. Per germline, CDR1 MDHEN and CDR2 SYDVKM. After removal of 6 bases from V and 4 bases from J, the junction contained 10 bases not matched to a gene. The DNA of the CDR3 is TGTGCCAGCAGGGCCGAGCGGGGGGCTCCTTACGAGCAGTACTTC. It translates to CASRAERGAPYEQYF.

In DNA form, the CDR3 reads TGTGCCAGCAGCTTAGGAGGGCTATCAGATACGCAGTATTTT. It is translated as CASSLGGLSDTQYF. The chain carries TRBV7-2 and TRBJ2-3; D is perhaps TRBD2 (5 bases). The germline V gene has CDR1 SGHTA and CDR2 FQGNSA. V gave up 1 base and J gave up 4 bases, with 9 bases separating them. This CDR3 is built from 14 residues.

The chain carries TRBV7-8 and TRBJ2-7, with 11 bases fitting TRBD1. This CDR3 has 13 amino acids. V lost 6 bases to trimming and J lost 4 bases; unmatched junction nucleotides: 2. Germline V gene lookup returns CDR1 SGHVS and CDR2 FQNEAQ. CDR3: CASRDRGHYEQYF. DNA for the CDR3: TGTGCCAGCAGGGACAGGGGGCATTACGAGCAGTACTTC.

Only a few counts were recorded for this clone. This rearrangement joins TRBV6-5 to TRBJ1-1; perhaps TRBD1 as D (5 bases). V lost 5 bases, J lost 5 bases, and 6 bases lay in between. In germline, CDR1 is MNHEY, CDR2 SVGAGI. This CDR3 is 11 amino acids long. CDR3 DNA sequence: TGTGCCAGCAGTGGACAAACTGAAGCTTTCTTT. This encodes CASSGQTEAFF.